These 18 T cell receptor beta chains were sequenced from one sample in a study of T-cell reconstitution after alpha-beta-depleted transplantation in children. The TCRbeta library was prepared with unique molecular identifiers. TCRdb independently ran MiXCR on the PCR reads; one entry per CDR3 protein. The sample yields under 6,500 distinct CDR3 sequences, 15% to 17% seen once. Material: PBMCs, mostly from graft donor cells, obtained 180 days after TCRalphabeta/CD19-depleted stem cell transplant. The receptor source for this set is a patient aged 2 to 9 who had a stem cell transplant for inherited bone marrow failure, so the T cells may come from the graft donor.

This clonotype was observed many times. V gene TRBV5-1 combines with J gene TRBJ2-3; D not certain. The CDR3 has 16 residues. Germline V lookup: CDR1 SGHRS, CDR2 YFSETQ. V was shortened by 4 bases and J by 4 bases, with 19 bases between the two germline ends. CDR3 sequence: CASSLGRDFIPDTQYF. Here the CDR3 DNA reads TGCGCCAGCAGCCTCGGTCGCGATTTCATTCCAGATACGCAGTATTTT.

This clonotype was seen repeatedly, ten times or more. The chain employs TRBV3-1 and TRBJ2-1, with 7 bases that match TRBD2. In germline, CDR1 is LGHDT, CDR2 YNNKEL (reference sequence). The J segment lost 2 bases and the V segment lost 3 bases, leaving 1 base of the junction unmatched. CDR3 length: 14 residues. The CDR3 nucleotides read TGTGCCAGCAGCCAGCTAGCGGCCTACAATGAGCAGTTCTTC. Translated, it gives CASSQLAAYNEQFF.

This clonotype has ten or more counts. The chain has TRBV12-3 or TRBV12-4 and TRBJ2-4; weak D call: TRBD1 (6 bases). V lost 1 base, J lost 12 bases, and 10 bases lay in between. The CDR3 consists of 12 residues. The DNA for the CDR3 is TGTGCCAGCAGTTTAGGGGGGACAACTCAGTACTTC. This codes for CASSLGGTTQYF.

In its sample, this clonotype was seen many times. V gene TRBV24-1 combines with J gene TRBJ2-5; tentatively, D is TRBD1 (5 bases). Trimming pared 9 bases from V and 4 bases from J, leaving 14 bases between. CDR3 size: 13 residues. Germline values: CDR1 KGHDR, CDR2 SFDVKD. In DNA, the CDR3 is TGTGCCACCCAGGGCTTTTTTGGAGAGACCCAGTACTTC. Its protein product is CATQGFFGETQYF.

This clonotype was detected many times. The chain has TRBV5-1 and TRBJ2-2; 9 bases match TRBD2. The V gene's germline CDR1 is SGHRS and CDR2 YFSETQ. The CDR3 loop spans 15 amino acids. The junction had 18 bases not matched to a gene; V was cut back by 9 bases and J by 12 bases. As DNA, the CDR3 is TGCGCCACCCAGACAGGTTGGCTAGCGGGATCTCAGCTGTTTTTT. Translated, it gives CATQTGWLAGSQLFF.

This clonotype was counted many times. The chain is built from TRBV5-1 and TRBJ2-5; the D gene is possibly TRBD2 (5 bases). Trimming removed 5 bases at V and 1 base at J, with 12 bases between. This CDR3 comprises 14 residues. The germline V gene encodes CDR1 SGHRS and CDR2 YFSETQ. This CDR3 reads CASRLLVRQETQYF. Written as DNA, the CDR3 is TGCGCCAGCAGGCTACTAGTCCGCCAAGAGACCCAGTACTTC. The full variable domain, rest sourced from reference TRBV5-1 and TRBJ2-5, is KAGVTQTPRYLIKTRGQQVTLSCSPISGHRSVSWYQQTPGQGLQFLFEYFSETQRNKGNFPGRFSGRQFSNSRSEMNVSTLELGDSALYLCASRLLVRQETQYFGPGTRLLVL.

There are many counts of this clonotype. The J gene is TRBJ2-5, the V gene TRBV2, with TRBD2 identical over 7 bases. This CDR3 spans 14 amino acids. Germline V gene lookup returns CDR1 SNHLY and CDR2 FYNNEI. V lost 5 bases, J lost 2 bases, and 5 bases stayed unmatched. CDR3 sequence reads: CASSRTRGQETQYF. Written as DNA, the CDR3 is TGTGCCAGCAGTAGGACTAGAGGGCAAGAGACCCAGTACTTC. Supplemented by reference TRBV2 and TRBJ2-5, the full variable domain reads EPEVTQTPSHQVTQMGQEVILRCVPISNHLYFYWYRQILGQKVEFLVSFYNNEISEKSEIFDDQFSVERPDGSNFTLKIRSTKLEDSAMYFCASSRTRGQETQYFGPGTRLLVL.

This clonotype has ten or more counts. The chain carries TRBV10-3 and TRBJ2-7; tentatively, D is TRBD1 or TRBD2 (5 bases each). This CDR3 has 13 amino acids. Germline-derived CDR1 and CDR2 are ENHRY and SYGVKD. V lost 5 bases, J lost 4 bases, and 12 bases lay in between. Here the CDR3 reads CAISRGPQYEQYF. CDR3 bases: TGTGCCATCAGTAGGGGACCGCAGTACGAGCAGTACTTC.

This clonotype was recorded at least ten times. This chain links TRBV6-5 with TRBJ2-7, with D unclear. Trimming cost V 2 bases and J 2 bases, with 13 bases left between them. This CDR3 has 15 amino acids. Looked up from germline, CDR1 is MNHEY and CDR2 is SVGAGI. CDR3 bases: TGTGCCAGCAGTTACAGGAGCCGACAAACCTACGAGCAGTACTTC. Its protein product is CASSYRSRQTYEQYF.

At least ten counts were recorded for this clonotype. CDR3 amino acids: CSVLEAGELFF. DNA for the CDR3: TGCAGCGTTTTAGAAGCCGGGGAGCTGTTTTTT. The rearrangement uses TRBV29-1 and TRBJ2-2; D remains unclear. This CDR3 is 11 amino acids long. V lost 5 bases and J 6 bases, leaving 7 bases between the germline ends. Germline values: CDR1 SQVTM, CDR2 ANQGSEA.

V usage is TRBV29-1 and J usage is TRBJ2-3; D perhaps matches TRBD1 (8 bases). This CDR3 comprises 16 residues. Germline values: CDR1 SQVTM, CDR2 ANQGSEA. V shed 7 bases and J shed 11 bases, with 31 bases lying between them. CDR3 in DNA: TGCAGCGCCCTACGAACAGGGGGGGGTCTAGAGGGTAGGCAGTATTTT. Its translation is CSALRTGGGLEGRQYF.

Ten or more counts support this clonotype. The J gene is TRBJ2-3, the V gene TRBV7-9; 10 bases agree with TRBD2. Germline V gene data show CDR1 as SEHNR and CDR2 as FQNEAQ (reference sequence). Trimming at V came to 2 bases and at J to 7 bases, leaving 6 bases not matched to a gene. This CDR3 is built from 15 residues. The CDR3 coding sequence is TGTGCCAGCAGCTTATCGGCTAGCGGGAGACATACGCAGTATTTT. This encodes CASSLSASGRHTQYF.

This clonotype has a count of ten or more. This sequence joins TRBV24-1 and TRBJ2-6; D is uncertain. Trimming shortened V by 2 bases and J by 2 bases, and 6 bases separated the two germline ends. CDR3 length: 15 residues. Germline CDR1 and CDR2: KGHDR and SFDVKD. The CDR3 bases are TGTGCCACCAGTGATTCCCGGGCTGGGGCCAACGTCCTGACTTTC. Its translation is CATSDSRAGANVLTF.

There are many counts of this clonotype. The chain joins TRBV12-3 or TRBV12-4 to TRBJ2-5; no clear D gene. The CDR3 has 13 residues. Trimming stripped 8 bases from V and 5 bases from J, with 15 bases between. CDR3 in DNA: TGTGCCAGCGGCGATGCCGCGGCCGAGACCCAGTACTTC. Translating it yields CASGDAAAETQYF.

This clonotype has ten or more counts. The rearrangement joins TRBV20-1 to TRBJ2-5; the D is unclear. The germline gives CDR1 DFQATT, CDR2 SNEGSKA (reference sequence). The germline V and J ends were trimmed by 5 bases and 0 bases, with 10 bases remaining between them. The CDR3 has 13 residues. The CDR3 coding sequence is TGCAGTGCTTGTATTAATAACCAAGAGACCCAGTACTTC. Protein: CSACINNQETQYF.

This clonotype was seen ten or more times. The chain couples TRBV11-2 to TRBJ2-5; TRBD1 matches at 7 bases. Losses at the gene ends were 5 bases for V and 4 bases for J; bases not matched to a gene: 13. The CDR3 is made up of 16 amino acids. The V gene's germline CDR1 is SGHAT and CDR2 FQNNGV. The CDR3: CASSPTRQGGRETQYF. The CDR3 DNA sequence: TGTGCCAGCAGCCCCACCCGACAGGGTGGTAGAGAGACCCAGTACTTC.

J is TRBJ1-1 and V is TRBV29-1; D is perhaps TRBD1 (6 bases). This CDR3 region has 15 residues. Germline loops: CDR1 SQVTM, CDR2 ANQGSEA. The V end was cut by 6 bases, the J end by 4 bases, with 21 bases between. DNA for the CDR3: TGCAGCGTCATCCCTCTAGGGGGGGCGACCACTGAAGCTTTCTTT. Protein sequence: CSVIPLGGATTEAFF.

This rearrangement joins TRBV20-1 to TRBJ2-3; 10 nucleotides line up with TRBD2. The ends lost 6 bases at V and 5 bases at J; junction bases unmatched: 11. CDR3 size: 15 residues. CDR1 and CDR2 from the germline V gene are DFQATT and SNEGSKA (reference sequence). The DNA for the CDR3 is TGCAGTGCGACATATGGGACTAGCGTAAGAGATACGCAGTATTTT. Translated: CSATYGTSVRDTQYF.